This TCR beta chain was recovered during a study of blood T cell repertoires in COVID-19. Which cohort a participant joined came from the clinical history participants gave. The table came from immunoSEQ multiplex PCR; TCRdb's copy has only in-frame clones and leaves some out. The sample consists of roughly 200,000 clones, 85% to 90% of them appearing once. The CDR3 spans 12 residues. The germline CDR1 and CDR2 sequences are SQVTM and ANQGSEA. The V end lost 0 bases, the J end lost 4 bases, and 6 bases lay between the germline ends. This chain joins TRBV29-1 and TRBJ1-1; no firm D call. The TCR originated in a woman between 40 and 55 years old with acute COVID-19. The sample consisted of PBMCs or T cells enriched from blood (not recorded which). Written as DNA, the CDR3 is TGCAGCGTTGAAGAAGAGGCCACTGAAGCTTTCTTT. Its translation: CSVEEEATEAFF. The variable domain in full, completed from reference TRBV29-1 and TRBJ1-1, reads SAVISQKPSRDICQRGTSLTIQCQVDSQVTMMFWYRQQPGQSLTLIATANQGSEATYESGFVIDKFPISRPNLTFSTLTVSNMSPEDSSIYLCSVEEEATEAFFGQGTRLTVV.